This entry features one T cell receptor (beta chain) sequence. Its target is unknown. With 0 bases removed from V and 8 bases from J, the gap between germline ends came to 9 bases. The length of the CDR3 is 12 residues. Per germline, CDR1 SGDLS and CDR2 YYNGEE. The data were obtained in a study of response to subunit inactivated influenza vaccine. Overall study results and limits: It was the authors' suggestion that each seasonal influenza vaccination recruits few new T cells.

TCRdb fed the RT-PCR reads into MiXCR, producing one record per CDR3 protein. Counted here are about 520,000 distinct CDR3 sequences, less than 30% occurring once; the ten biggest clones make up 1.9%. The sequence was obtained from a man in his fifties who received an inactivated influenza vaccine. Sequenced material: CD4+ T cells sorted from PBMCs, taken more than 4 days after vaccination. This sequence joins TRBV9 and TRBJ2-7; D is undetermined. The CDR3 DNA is TGTGCCAGCAGCGTAGCTCTCGAAAAGCAGTACTTC. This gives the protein CASSVALEKQYF.